The 32 T cell receptor beta chains below were found in one sample sequenced in a study of blood T cell repertoires in COVID-19. Using immunoSEQ multiplex PCR, the repertoire was profiled, and TCRdb retains in-frame clones only, with some absent. The sample shows about 250,000 clones, under 90% of them seen only once. Input material: PBMCs or T cells enriched from blood (not recorded which). The receptors shown here come from a middle-aged man who had recovered from COVID-19.

This clone was detected once. V and J are TRBV7-8 and TRBJ2-1; D is perhaps TRBD1 (5 bases). V lost 4 bases, J lost 4 bases, and 20 bases lay in between. The CDR3 has 17 residues. Germline values: CDR1 SGHVS, CDR2 FQNEAQ. CDR3 in amino acids: CASSSAPGSEGYNEQFF. In DNA, the CDR3 is TGTGCCAGCAGCTCCGCCCCAGGGTCAGAAGGATACAATGAGCAGTTCTTC. The full variable domain, in which reference TRBV7-8 and TRBJ2-1 provide the parts outside the CDR3, is GAGVSQSPRYKVAKRGQDVALRCDPISGHVSLFWYQQALGQGPEFLTYFQNEAQLDKSGLPSDRFFAERPEGSVSTLKIQRTQQEDSAVYLCASSSAPGSEGYNEQFFGPGTRLTVL.

The V gene is TRBV7-9, the J gene TRBJ2-4, with D perhaps matching TRBD2 (6 bases). Between the trimmed V and J ends, which lost 6 bases and 0 bases, there was a span of 12 bases. The CDR3 has 15 amino acids. CDR1 is SEHNR and CDR2 is FQNEAQ in the germline V gene (reference sequence). CDR3 amino acids: CASRSGVSAKNIQYF. The DNA for the CDR3 is TGTGCCAGCAGATCGGGAGTTTCAGCCAAAAACATTCAGTACTTC.

This clone has just one count. The rearrangement uses TRBV5-1 and TRBJ1-2, with a possible D match to TRBD1 (5 bases). Looked up from germline, CDR1 is SGHRS and CDR2 is YFSETQ. Trimming removed 0 bases from V and 7 bases from J, with 13 bases in between. This CDR3 has 14 amino acids. In DNA form, the CDR3 reads TGCGCCAGCAGCTTGGCCCCGGGGGAGGGTGGCTACACCTTC. It translates to CASSLAPGEGGYTF.

Points on this clone: The sample carries other DNA sequences with the same CDR3. The V and J genes are TRBV19 and TRBJ1-5, with TRBD1 matching over 12 bases. With 4 bases clipped from V and 6 bases from J, the junction kept 4 bases outside the gene matches. The CDR3 covers 15 residues. Germline V gene data show CDR1 as LNHDA and CDR2 as SQIVND (reference sequence). The CDR3: CASSTGTGGGQPQHF. The CDR3 bases are TGTGCCAGTAGTACCGGGACAGGGGGCGGTCAGCCCCAGCATTTT. Variable domain in full (rest from reference TRBV19 and TRBJ1-5): DGGITQSPKYLFRKEGQNVTLSCEQNLNHDAMYWYRQDPGQGLRLIYYSQIVNDFQKGDIAEGYSVSREKKESFPLTVTSAQKNPTAFYLCASSTGTGGGQPQHFGDGTRLSIL.

The CDR3 DNA follows: TGCGCCAGCAGCCAGCCCTTGAGGCAGGGCGATAATAGCTACACCTTC. This codes for CASSQPLRQGDNSYTF. V is TRBV4-1 and J is TRBJ1-2, with a tentative D call TRBD1 (5 bases). V was shortened by 3 bases and J by 9 bases, with 23 bases between the two germline ends. This CDR3 is 16 amino acids long. Germline loops: CDR1 MGHRA, CDR2 YSYEKL.

The V and J genes are TRBV27 and TRBJ1-1; 8 bases agree with TRBD1. Trimming removed 2 bases from V and 4 bases from J; junction bases left unmatched: 6. From germline, CDR1 is MNHEY and CDR2 SMNVEV (reference sequence). The CDR3 has 15 amino acids. The CDR3 spells CASSLTQGVGTEAFF. The CDR3 nucleotides read TGTGCCAGCAGTTTAACACAGGGGGTGGGCACTGAAGCTTTCTTT.

The chain joins TRBV6-5 to TRBJ2-7; a possible D gene is TRBD2 (6 bases). The CDR3 spans 15 residues. Germline CDR1 and CDR2: MNHEY and SVGAGI. Trimming stripped 6 bases from V and 2 bases from J, with 17 bases between. Written as DNA, the CDR3 is TGTGCCAGCAGCGCGACTGACTGGGAGGCCTACGAGCAGTACTTC. Protein: CASSATDWEAYEQYF.

This rearrangement joins TRBV2 to TRBJ2-1; unclear D gene. Trimming shortened V by 5 bases and J by 2 bases, and 7 bases separated the two germline ends. This CDR3 has 13 amino acids. CDR1 is SNHLY, CDR2 FYNNEI, per germline. CDR3 sequence: CASSPETYNEQFF. CDR3 bases: TGTGCCAGCAGTCCCGAGACCTACAATGAGCAGTTCTTC.

The chain combines TRBV16 with TRBJ1-5; D gene uncertain. Trimming left V 5 bases short and J 3 bases short, with 11 bases between. Germline V lookup: CDR1 KGHSY, CDR2 FQNENV. CDR3 length: 14 amino acids. CDR3 loop: CASSATGANQPQHF. In DNA, the CDR3 is TGTGCCAGCAGCGCAACGGGAGCCAATCAGCCCCAGCATTTT. Complete variable domain (other parts from reference TRBV16 and TRBJ1-5): GEEVAQTPKHLVRGEGQKAKLYCAPIKGHSYVFWYQQVLKNEFKFLISFQNENVFDETGMPKERFSAKCLPNSPCSLEIQATKLEDSAVYFCASSATGANQPQHFGDGTRLSIL.

The J gene is TRBJ1-2, the V gene TRBV27, with 7 bases aligning to TRBD1. Germline CDR1 and CDR2: MNHEY and SMNVEV (reference sequence). The V and J ends lost 4 bases and 1 base, in that order; junction bases with no gene match: 15. The CDR3 loop spans 18 amino acids. In DNA form, the CDR3 reads TGTGCCAGCAGTTCCGTCAGACAGGGCGAAAGGGGTAACTATGGCTACACCTTC. Amino acid sequence: CASSSVRQGERGNYGYTF.

The chain links TRBV5-8 to TRBJ1-1; D is unclear. CDR3 size: 12 residues. Germline-derived CDR1 and CDR2 are SGHTS and YDEGEE. Trimming shortened V by 3 bases and J by 6 bases, and 9 bases separated the two germline ends. As DNA, the CDR3 is TGTGCCAGCAGCTCCCCTAGCCCTGAAGCTTTCTTT. It encodes CASSSPSPEAFF.

The rearrangement uses TRBV27 and TRBJ1-4, with unresolved D. The CDR3 is 15 residues long. V was clipped by 1 base and J by 8 bases, with 14 bases between them. Germline V lookup: CDR1 MNHEY, CDR2 SMNVEV (reference sequence). Written as DNA, the CDR3 is TGTGCCAGCAGTTTATTTTGGGGAGGAAGAGAAAAACTGTTTTTT. It encodes CASSLFWGGREKLFF.

The chain is built from TRBV6-2 or TRBV6-3 and TRBJ1-5, with D perhaps TRBD1 (6 bases). V lost 5 bases and J 7 bases, leaving 21 bases between the germline ends. CDR3 size: 16 residues. Per the germline V gene, CDR1 is MNHEY and CDR2 is SVGEGT. CDR3 bases: TGTGCCAGCAGTACTCGCCGGGGGGGGGCATCGCAGCCCCAGCATTTT. It encodes CASSTRRGGASQPQHF.

This clone has only one observation. The V gene is TRBV7-2, the J gene TRBJ2-3; 7 nucleotides align to TRBD2. The V gene end was trimmed by 1 base and the J gene end by 6 bases; junction bases not matched to a gene: 1. The CDR3 sequence is 13 residues long. From germline, CDR1 is SGHTA and CDR2 FQGNSA. The CDR3 reads CASSLVGGDTQYF. Here the CDR3 DNA reads TGTGCCAGCAGCTTAGTGGGGGGGGATACGCAGTATTTT.

This chain links TRBV30 with TRBJ1-2; perhaps TRBD1 as D (6 bases). CDR1 is GTSNPN, CDR2 SVGIG, per germline (reference sequence). This CDR3 contains 17 residues. V lost 2 bases and J lost 3, with 22 bases in between. The CDR3 reads CAWSPELSPTGHYGYTF. CDR3 coding DNA: TGTGCCTGGAGTCCCGAACTCTCTCCAACAGGGCACTATGGCTACACCTTC.

The V and J genes are TRBV10-3 and TRBJ2-2; the match to TRBD2 covers 9 bases. The length of the CDR3 is 16 residues. CDR1 is ENHRY, CDR2 SYGVKD, per germline. V lost 7 bases, J lost 6 bases, and 12 bases stayed unmatched. As DNA, the CDR3 is TGTGCCATCAAGACCGGGACTAGCTTGCGTGCCGGGGAGCTGTTTTTT. Its protein product is CAIKTGTSLRAGELFF.

The CDR3 is CASSQFTGDEASYEQYF. DNA for the CDR3: TGCGCCAGCAGCCAATTCACAGGGGATGAGGCCTCCTACGAGCAGTACTTC. This chain links TRBV4-1 with TRBJ2-7; TRBD1 agrees at 7 bases. The germline V gene has CDR1 MGHRA and CDR2 YSYEKL. The CDR3 runs to 17 residues. V dropped 2 bases and J dropped 0; count of bases not matched to a gene: 10.

This sequence joins TRBV27 and TRBJ1-2, with D possibly matching TRBD1 (5 bases). This CDR3 is built from 13 residues. V shed 3 bases and J shed 7 bases, with 12 bases lying between them. Germline assignment: CDR1 MNHEY and CDR2 SMNVEV (reference sequence). CDR3 sequence reads: CASSFGQGSGYTF. The CDR3 DNA reads as TGTGCCAGCAGTTTTGGGCAGGGTAGTGGCTACACCTTC.

The chain has TRBV10-3 and TRBJ1-2, with TRBD1 identical over 10 bases. Germline-derived CDR1 and CDR2 are ENHRY and SYGVKD. The ends lost 6 bases at V and 2 bases at J; junction bases unmatched: 3. This CDR3 has 14 amino acids. CDR3 DNA sequence: TGTGCCATCAGCCCGGGACAGGGGAACTATGGCTACACCTTC. It translates to CAISPGQGNYGYTF.

This clone was counted once. V gene TRBV6-5 combines with J gene TRBJ2-1; D perhaps matches TRBD2 (6 bases). CDR3 length: 15 residues. V lost 6 bases and J 5 bases, leaving 17 bases between the germline ends. In germline, CDR1 is MNHEY, CDR2 SVGAGI. The CDR3: CASRDWGDGNNEQFF. In DNA form, the CDR3 reads TGTGCCAGCAGAGACTGGGGGGATGGGAACAATGAGCAGTTCTTC.

The chain is built from TRBV16 and TRBJ2-7; the match to TRBD1 covers 10 bases. V trimming: 3 bases; J trimming: 4 bases; junction bases outside the gene matches: 6. CDR1 KGHSY and CDR2 FQNENV come from the germline V gene. The CDR3 is made up of 15 amino acids. CDR3 in DNA: TGTGCCAGCAGCCACGCGGGACAGGGGAATTACGAGCAGTACTTC. This translates into CASSHAGQGNYEQYF.

This clone was seen only once. The chain carries TRBV27 and TRBJ2-3, with a possible D match to TRBD2 (6 bases). Germline V gene data show CDR1 as MNHEY and CDR2 as SMNVEV (reference sequence). This CDR3 contains 14 residues. Trimming took 2 bases from V and 2 from J, leaving 8 bases between them. The CDR3 nucleotides read TGTGCCAGCAGTTTACGGGGGTCCACAGATACGCAGTATTTT. As protein: CASSLRGSTDTQYF.

The chain couples TRBV7-9 to TRBJ2-5; tentative D call: TRBD2 (5 bases). Trimming stripped 5 bases from V and 5 bases from J, with 15 bases between. CDR1 is SEHNR and CDR2 is FQNEAQ in the germline V gene (reference sequence). This CDR3 contains 14 residues. The chain's CDR3 is CASSRGYDGETQYF. The CDR3 DNA reads TGTGCCAGCAGCCGAGGGTACGACGGGGAGACCCAGTACTTC. Filled out from reference TRBV7-9 and TRBJ2-5, the complete variable domain reads DTGVSQNPRHKITKRGQNVTFRCDPISEHNRLYWYRQTLGQGPEFLTYFQNEAQLEKSRLLSDRFSAERPKGSFSTLEIQRTEQGDSAMYLCASSRGYDGETQYFGPGTRLLVL.

The chain uses TRBV7-2 and TRBJ2-2; D may be TRBD2 (5 bases). CDR3 length equals 14 residues. V was cut by 5 bases and J by 7 bases, with 14 bases left in between. CDR1 and CDR2 (germline): SGHTA, FQGNSA. CDR3 loop: CASSRARGDGELFF. The DNA of the CDR3 is TGTGCCAGCAGCCGGGCCCGGGGAGACGGGGAGCTGTTTTTT. The complete variable domain, with remaining parts taken from reference TRBV7-2 and TRBJ2-2, reads GAGVSQSPSNKVTEKGKDVELRCDPISGHTALYWYRQSLGQGLEFLIYFQGNSAPDKSGLPSDRFSAERTGGSVSTLTIQRTQQEDSAVYLCASSRARGDGELFFGEGSRLTVL.

The chain links TRBV7-2 to TRBJ1-1, with 7 nucleotides matching TRBD1. The CDR3 sequence is 14 residues long. The V gene's germline CDR1 is SGHTA and CDR2 FQGNSA. After removal of 5 bases from V and 4 bases from J, the junction contained 7 bases not matched to a gene. The CDR3 protein is CASSLQGGRTEAFF. CDR3 nucleotide sequence: TGTGCCAGCAGCCTCCAGGGGGGTCGCACTGAAGCTTTCTTT.

The chain recombines TRBV30 with TRBJ1-5; the D gene is possibly TRBD1 (5 bases). The germline V gene has CDR1 GTSNPN and CDR2 SVGIG (reference sequence). V was cut by 5 bases and J by 9 bases, with 11 bases left in between. CDR3 length: 11 residues. The CDR3 loop is CAWGQGGPQHF. CDR3 nucleotide sequence: TGTGCCTGGGGGCAGGGAGGGCCCCAGCATTTT.

This chain connects TRBV5-6 to TRBJ1-6; 7 nucleotides match TRBD1. With V trimmed by 2 bases and J by 3 bases, 5 bases remained unmatched. Per germline, CDR1 SGHDT and CDR2 YYEEEE. CDR3 length equals 16 residues. The CDR3 DNA reads TGTGCCAGCAGCTTCCTAACAGGGGACTATAATTCACCCCTCCACTTT. This sequence encodes CASSFLTGDYNSPLHF.

The rearrangement uses TRBV18 and TRBJ2-1, with no clear D. Looked up from germline, CDR1 is KGHSH and CDR2 is LQKENI. The CDR3 length is 15 residues. Trimming left V 2 bases short and J 4 bases short, with 12 bases between. The CDR3 loop reads CASSPSARSYNEQFF. In DNA, the CDR3 is TGTGCCAGCTCACCAAGTGCGCGGAGTTACAATGAGCAGTTCTTC.

V usage is TRBV19 and J usage is TRBJ2-1, with 10 nucleotides matching TRBD2. Germline values: CDR1 LNHDA, CDR2 SQIVND (reference sequence). Germline trimming cut 3 bases from V and 0 bases from J; bases unmatched to any gene: 8. The CDR3 extends over 18 amino acids. The CDR3 bases are TGTGCCAGTAGTATTCGACTAGCGGGCTCCAGCTCCTACAATGAGCAGTTCTTC. Protein: CASSIRLAGSSSYNEQFF. The variable domain in full, completed from reference TRBV19 and TRBJ2-1, reads DGGITQSPKYLFRKEGQNVTLSCEQNLNHDAMYWYRQDPGQGLRLIYYSQIVNDFQKGDIAEGYSVSREKKESFPLTVTSAQKNPTAFYLCASSIRLAGSSSYNEQFFGPGTRLTVL.

The chain links TRBV3-1 (or the pseudogene TRBV3-2) to TRBJ1-5, with D unresolved. Trimming took off 1 base at V and 3 bases at J, with 7 bases between the two ends. CDR1 is LGHDT and CDR2 is YNNKEL in the germline V gene (reference sequence). This CDR3 comprises 14 residues. CDR3 nucleotides: TGTGCCAGCAGCCAAGGGCGGGCCAATCAGCCCCAGCATTTT. It specifies CASSQGRANQPQHF.

The gene calls are TRBV4-1 and TRBJ1-2; D is ambiguous. Per the germline V gene, CDR1 is MGHRA and CDR2 is YSYEKL. Deletions cut 2 bases from V and 2 bases from J, with 12 bases between. This CDR3 spans 15 amino acids. Here the CDR3 DNA reads TGCGCCAGCAGCCAAACTCCAGCGGGAAACTATGGCTACACCTTC. Translation: CASSQTPAGNYGYTF.

V usage is TRBV5-1 and J usage is TRBJ2-2; 11 bases match TRBD2. The CDR3 runs 16 residues. Germline trimming cut 4 bases from V and 0 bases from J; bases unmatched to any gene: 2. CDR1 is SGHRS, CDR2 YFSETQ, per germline. The CDR3 sequence is CASSQTSGTNTGELFF. The CDR3 bases are TGCGCCAGCAGCCAGACTAGCGGGACGAACACCGGGGAGCTGTTTTTT.